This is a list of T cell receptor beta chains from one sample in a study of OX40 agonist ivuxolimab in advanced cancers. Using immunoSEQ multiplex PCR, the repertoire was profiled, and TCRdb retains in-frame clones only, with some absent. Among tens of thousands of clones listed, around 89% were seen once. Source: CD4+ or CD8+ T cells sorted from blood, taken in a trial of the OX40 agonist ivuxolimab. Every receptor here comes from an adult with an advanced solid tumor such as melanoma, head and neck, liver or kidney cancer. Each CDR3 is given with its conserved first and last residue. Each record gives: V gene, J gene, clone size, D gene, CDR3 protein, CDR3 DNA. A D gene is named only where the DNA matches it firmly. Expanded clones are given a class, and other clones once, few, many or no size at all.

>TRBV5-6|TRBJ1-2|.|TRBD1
CASSLETGGNYGYTF
TGTGCCAGCAGCTTAGAGACAGGGGGCAACTATGGCTACACCTTC
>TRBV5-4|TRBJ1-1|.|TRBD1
CASGPGQGLGTEAFF
TGTGCCAGCGGTCCAGGACAGGGGTTAGGCACTGAAGCTTTCTTT
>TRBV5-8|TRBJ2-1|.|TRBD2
CASSLGLAGAVNEQFF
TGTGCCAGCAGCTTGGGACTAGCGGGAGCCGTCAATGAGCAGTTCTTC
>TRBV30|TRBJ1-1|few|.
CAWSVRETEAFF
TGTGCCTGGAGTGTACGGGAAACTGAAGCTTTCTTT
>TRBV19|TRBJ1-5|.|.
CASSGGSVRRADWELSNQPQHF
TGTGCCAGTAGTGGGGGCAGTGTGCGGAGGGCTGACTGGGAGCTTAGCAATCAGCCCCAGCATTTT
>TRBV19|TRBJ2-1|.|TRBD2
CASSKTPGLAGLYNEQFF
TGTGCCAGTAGTAAGACTCCGGGACTAGCGGGGCTATACAATGAGCAGTTCTTC
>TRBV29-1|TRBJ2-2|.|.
CSVVEQATGELFF
TGCAGCGTTGTGGAACAGGCTACCGGGGAGCTGTTTTTT
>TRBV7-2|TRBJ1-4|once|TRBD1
CASSQPQGVDEKLFF
TGTGCCAGCAGTCAGCCACAGGGGGTTGATGAAAAACTGTTTTTT
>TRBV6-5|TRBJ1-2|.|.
CASRESTAQPYTF
TGTGCCAGCAGGGAGTCGACAGCTCAACCCTACACCTTC
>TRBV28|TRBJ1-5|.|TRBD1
CASTLPTGAGNQPQHF
TGTGCCAGCACCCTACCGACAGGGGCTGGAAATCAGCCCCAGCATTTT